These 30 T cell receptor beta chains came from one sample sequenced in a study of OX40 agonist ivuxolimab in advanced cancers. Measured with immunoSEQ multiplex PCR; TCRdb has only the in-frame clones, and not every one. Of about 19,000 clones listed, roughly 87% are singletons. This sample comprised CD4+ or CD8+ T cells sorted from blood, obtained in a trial of the OX40 agonist ivuxolimab. These receptor sequences come from an adult with an advanced solid tumor such as melanoma, head and neck, liver or kidney cancer.

This clone occurred a few times. The genes are TRBV7-9 and TRBJ2-7; D is tentatively TRBD1 or TRBD2 (5 bases each). The CDR3 runs 14 residues. Trimming left V 5 bases short and J 6 bases short, with 17 bases between. Germline V gives CDR1 SEHNR, CDR2 FQNEAQ (reference sequence). This chain's CDR3 is CASSPRGRVGEQYF. The CDR3 region has the DNA TGTGCCAGCAGCCCGAGGGGCAGGGTTGGCGAGCAGTACTTC.

V usage is TRBV2 and J usage is TRBJ2-2; the match to TRBD2 covers 14 bases. Germline CDR1 and CDR2: SNHLY and FYNNEI. Unmatched junction bases numbered 12, after V lost 2 bases and J lost 7 bases. CDR3 length: 19 amino acids. Written as DNA, the CDR3 is TGTGCCAGCAGTGAACTCGGACTAGCGGGAGGCGGGGGGTTCGGGGAGCTGTTTTTT. This translates into CASSELGLAGGGGFGELFF.

The CDR3 coding sequence is TGTGCCAGTAGTTGGGGACAGGGGATCGCTGGGGCCAACGTCCTGACTTTC. Amino acids: CASSWGQGIAGANVLTF. The chain has TRBV19 and TRBJ2-6; 10 bases are a match to TRBD1. J gave up 2 bases and V 5 bases, and 6 bases lay outside the gene matches. CDR1 is LNHDA and CDR2 is SQIVND in the germline V gene (reference sequence). This CDR3 is built from 17 residues.

By its share, this clone is medium-sized. The CDR3 reads CASSDIGGPYEQYF. For the CDR3, the DNA is TGTGCCAGCAGTGATATTGGGGGCCCCTACGAGCAGTACTTC. The chain carries TRBV6-1 and TRBJ2-7; D may be TRBD1 (6 bases). Deletions cut 3 bases from V and 2 bases from J, with 11 bases between. Germline V gives CDR1 MNHNS, CDR2 SASEGT. The CDR3 length is 14 residues.

This clone was seen just once. The chain combines TRBV5-1 with TRBJ2-1; TRBD2 matches at 13 bases. The V gene's germline CDR1 is SGHRS and CDR2 YFSETQ. The V gene end was trimmed by 4 bases and the J gene end by 15 bases; junction bases not matched to a gene: 7. The CDR3 is 13 amino acids. In DNA form, the CDR3 reads TGCGCCAGCAGCCTAGGACTAGCGGGAGATGTGTTCTTC. Translation: CASSLGLAGDVFF.

The rearrangement links TRBV7-6 to TRBJ2-1; TRBD2 agrees at 9 bases. Germline-derived CDR1 and CDR2 are SGHVS and FNYEAQ. V lost 2 bases and J lost 7; bases outside the gene matches: 3. CDR3 length: 14 residues. The CDR3 loop reads CASSLSGRSNEQFF. DNA of the CDR3: TGTGCCAGCAGCTTAAGCGGGAGGTCTAATGAGCAGTTCTTC.

A word on this clone: Likely a read error: the CDR3 ends without its conserved phenylalanine or tryptophan. The V and J genes are TRBV6-1 and TRBJ2-7; D ambiguous. The CDR3 spans 14 residues. Germline V CDR1 and CDR2: MNHNS, SASEGT. Trimming stripped 0 bases from V and 2 bases from J, with 8 bases between. CDR3 coding DNA: TGTGCCAGCAGTGAAGCGGTAGGCACCTACGAGCAGTACCTC. This sequence encodes CASSEAVGTYEQYL.

This CDR3 reads CASNGKDRGHEQYF. CDR3 in DNA: TGTGCCAGCAATGGGAAGGACAGGGGCCACGAGCAGTACTTC. V and J are TRBV6-4 and TRBJ2-7; TRBD1 matches at 9 bases. Per the germline V gene, CDR1 is MRHNA and CDR2 is SNTAGT. The V gene end was trimmed by 7 bases and the J gene end by 5 bases; junction bases not matched to a gene: 9. The CDR3 is made up of 14 amino acids.

This chain joins TRBV7-9 and TRBJ2-7, with 9 bases fitting TRBD2. The V segment lost 5 bases and the J segment 3 bases; nucleotides outside the gene matches: 8. Germline values: CDR1 SEHNR, CDR2 FQNEAQ (reference sequence). The CDR3 consists of 15 residues. In nucleotides, the CDR3 is TGTGCCAGCAGCGTCCGGGTAGCGGGAGACTACGAGCAGTACTTC. Its translation is CASSVRVAGDYEQYF.

The gene calls are TRBV5-5 and TRBJ2-5; TRBD2 agrees at 8 bases. The CDR3 has 15 residues. Germline CDR1 and CDR2: SGHKS and YYEKEE (reference sequence). J gave up 5 bases and V 0 bases, and 6 bases lay outside the gene matches. The CDR3 DNA is TGTGCCAGCAGCTTGGTCGGGAGGGCCCTGGAGACCCAGTACTTC. Amino acid sequence: CASSLVGRALETQYF.

This clone was found once. This chain joins TRBV6-1 and TRBJ1-5; D possibly corresponds to TRBD1 (6 bases). The CDR3 is 12 amino acids. The germline gives CDR1 MNHNS, CDR2 SASEGT. Trimming left V 8 bases short and J 4 bases short, with 9 bases between. The CDR3 DNA follows: TGTGCCAGCGGGACACATAATCAGCCCCAGCATTTT. This translates into CASGTHNQPQHF.

V is TRBV4-3 and J is TRBJ2-2, with 11 bases that match TRBD2. Germline V gene lookup returns CDR1 LGHNA and CDR2 YSLEER. The CDR3 contains 17 residues. With V trimmed by 1 base and J by 2 bases, 3 bases remained unmatched. The DNA for the CDR3 is TGCGCCAGCAGCCAAGGGCTAGCGGGGGGAAACACCGGGGAGCTGTTTTTT. Translating gives CASSQGLAGGNTGELFF.

This sequence joins TRBV10-3 and TRBJ2-1, with 7 bases identical to TRBD2. Germline loops: CDR1 ENHRY, CDR2 SYGVKD. CDR3 length: 15 amino acids. V was pared by 0 bases and J by 11 bases, with 10 bases of the junction left unmatched. The DNA for the CDR3 is TGTGCCATCAGTGAGTCTTGGCTAGCGGATAATCAGCAGTTCTTC. Its protein product is CAISESWLADNQQFF.

The rearrangement links TRBV19 to TRBJ2-7, with D perhaps TRBD1 (5 bases). The ends were cut back, 1 base at V and 5 bases at J, with 12 bases in the middle. There are 14 residues in the CDR3. The germline CDR1 and CDR2 sequences are LNHDA and SQIVND (reference sequence). CDR3 residues: CASSIGGRIDEQYF. The CDR3 region has the DNA TGTGCCAGTAGTATAGGGGGCCGAATCGACGAGCAGTACTTC.

The V gene is TRBV27, the J gene TRBJ2-3, with D hard to call. There are 11 residues in the CDR3. Germline CDR1 and CDR2: MNHEY and SMNVEV (reference sequence). The V end lost 4 bases, the J end lost 4 bases, and 3 bases lay between the germline ends. CDR3 DNA: TGTGCCAGCAGTTGGTCAGATACGCAGTATTTT. Translation: CASSWSDTQYF.

The rearrangement uses TRBV28 and TRBJ2-5, with D possibly matching TRBD2 (5 bases). The CDR3 is 12 residues long. With 5 bases removed from V and 4 bases from J, the gap between germline ends came to 8 bases. Looked up from germline, CDR1 is MDHEN and CDR2 is SYDVKM. The CDR3 DNA reads TGTGCCAGCAGTAATGCGGGAGAGACCCAGTACTTC. It specifies CASSNAGETQYF.

The CDR3 is CASSQELGEKLFF. The CDR3 DNA sequence: TGCGCCAGCAGCCAAGAGCTTGGTGAAAAACTGTTTTTT. V and J are TRBV4-1 and TRBJ1-4; D gene uncertain. This CDR3 is built from 13 residues. V lost 0 bases, J lost 7 bases, and 6 bases lay in between. From germline, CDR1 is MGHRA and CDR2 YSYEKL.

The V call is TRBV7-8, the J call TRBJ2-7; 7 bases are shared with TRBD2. Germline values: CDR1 SGHVS, CDR2 FQNEAQ. The junction had 10 bases not matched to a gene; V was cut back by 3 bases and J by 5 bases. The CDR3 is made up of 15 amino acids. The CDR3, as DNA: TGTGCCAGCAGCTTTACTTACCCCGGGACTAACGAGCAGTACTTC. The encoded protein is CASSFTYPGTNEQYF.

The chain has TRBV4-1 and TRBJ2-1, with D possibly being TRBD1 or TRBD2 (5 bases each). The ends were cut back, 3 bases at V and 5 bases at J, with 5 bases in the middle. Germline CDR1 reads MGHRA; CDR2 reads YSYEKL. This CDR3 has 12 amino acids. The CDR3 loop reads CASSQGDNEQFF. The DNA of the CDR3 is TGCGCCAGCAGCCAGGGGGACAATGAGCAGTTCTTC.

The chain has TRBV27 and TRBJ2-7; D unclear. Per the germline V gene, CDR1 is MNHEY and CDR2 is SMNVEV (reference sequence). V was shortened by 4 bases and J by 12 bases, with 7 bases between the two germline ends. This CDR3 region has 9 residues. The CDR3: CASSYTWYF. Written as DNA, the CDR3 is TGTGCCAGCAGTTACACGTGGTACTTC.

J is TRBJ2-7 and V is TRBV27, with 7 bases matching TRBD1. There are 15 residues in the CDR3. Germline trimming cut 5 bases from V and 0 bases from J; bases unmatched to any gene: 7. In germline, CDR1 is MNHEY, CDR2 SMNVEV (reference sequence). The CDR3 nucleotides are TGTGCCAGCAGTCTACAGGGGTCGAGCTCCTACGAGCAGTACTTC. It specifies CASSLQGSSSYEQYF.

The genes are TRBV5-1 and TRBJ1-6, with 9 bases matching TRBD1. The CDR3 covers 14 residues. Germline CDR1 reads SGHRS; CDR2 reads YFSETQ. After removal of 4 bases from V and 8 bases from J, the junction contained 4 bases not matched to a gene. Written as DNA, the CDR3 is TGCGCCAGCAGCATGGGACAGGGTGATTCACCCCTCCACTTT. Encoded protein: CASSMGQGDSPLHF.

This chain connects TRBV6-6 to TRBJ2-4; the match to TRBD2 covers 11 bases. V shed 6 bases and J 10 bases; nucleotides not matched to a gene: 11. From germline, CDR1 is MNHNY and CDR2 SVGAGI (reference sequence). The CDR3 contains 15 residues. The CDR3 region is CASRHLGTSGVIQYF. DNA of the CDR3: TGTGCCAGCAGGCACCTGGGGACTAGCGGAGTTATTCAGTACTTC.

This clone was seen only once. The chain combines TRBV4-1 with TRBJ2-1; 11 nucleotides line up with TRBD2. This CDR3 is built from 15 residues. The V segment lost 5 bases and the J segment 8 bases; nucleotides outside the gene matches: 8. The germline gives CDR1 MGHRA, CDR2 YSYEKL. The CDR3 DNA is TGCGCCAGCAGCGGAACTAGCGGGAGTATCGATGAGCAGTTCTTC. Amino acids: CASSGTSGSIDEQFF.

This clone is a singleton in its sample. The chain uses TRBV11-1 and TRBJ2-1; TRBD1 matches at 9 bases. The V gene's germline CDR1 is SGHAT and CDR2 FQDESV (reference sequence). The length of the CDR3 is 15 residues. Germline trimming cut 5 bases from V and 4 bases from J; bases unmatched to any gene: 6. The CDR3: CASSRDRDLYNEQFF. CDR3 sequence (DNA): TGTGCCAGCAGCCGGGACAGGGACCTTTACAATGAGCAGTTCTTC.

This chain links TRBV27 with TRBJ2-7; D may correspond to TRBD1 or TRBD2 (7 bases each). The CDR3 has 15 amino acids. Per the germline V gene, CDR1 is MNHEY and CDR2 is SMNVEV (reference sequence). The V end was cut by 2 bases, the J end by 2 bases, with 13 bases between. The CDR3 region is CASSLGSGGAYEQYF. DNA of the CDR3: TGTGCCAGCAGTTTAGGCTCAGGGGGGGCCTACGAGCAGTACTTC.

This clone has a handful of counts. The chain is built from TRBV5-6 and TRBJ1-1, with D uncertain. Germline CDR1 and CDR2: SGHDT and YYEEEE. V was shortened by 1 base and J by 4 bases, with 11 bases between the two germline ends. The CDR3 runs 14 residues. In nucleotides, the CDR3 is TGTGCCAGCAGCTTGAAGTATACATCCACTGAAGCTTTCTTT. Translation gives CASSLKYTSTEAFF.

The chain joins TRBV11-2 to TRBJ2-3; D is ambiguous. Per the germline V gene, CDR1 is SGHAT and CDR2 is FQNNGV. The CDR3 is 11 amino acids. V dropped 5 bases and J dropped 8 bases, with 8 bases sitting between them. The CDR3 DNA reads TGTGCCAGCAGCGCTGTTAGTACGCAGTATTTT. This codes for CASSAVSTQYF.

The genes are TRBV7-2 and TRBJ2-7; the D gene is possibly TRBD2 (5 bases). The germline gives CDR1 SGHTA, CDR2 FQGNSA. Trimming pared 1 base from V and 3 bases from J, leaving 13 bases between. This CDR3 is built from 15 residues. The CDR3 sequence is CASSLVRALNYEQYF. The CDR3, as DNA: TGTGCCAGCAGCTTAGTGCGGGCCCTTAACTACGAGCAGTACTTC.

This rearrangement joins TRBV9 to TRBJ2-3, with a tentative D call TRBD2 (6 bases). The germline CDR1 and CDR2 sequences are SGDLS and YYNGEE. V lost 4 bases and J 0 bases, leaving 15 bases between the germline ends. The CDR3 totals 16 residues. The CDR3 here is CASSPHGAGSTDTQYF. In DNA, the CDR3 is TGTGCCAGCAGCCCTCATGGGGCGGGAAGCACAGATACGCAGTATTTT.